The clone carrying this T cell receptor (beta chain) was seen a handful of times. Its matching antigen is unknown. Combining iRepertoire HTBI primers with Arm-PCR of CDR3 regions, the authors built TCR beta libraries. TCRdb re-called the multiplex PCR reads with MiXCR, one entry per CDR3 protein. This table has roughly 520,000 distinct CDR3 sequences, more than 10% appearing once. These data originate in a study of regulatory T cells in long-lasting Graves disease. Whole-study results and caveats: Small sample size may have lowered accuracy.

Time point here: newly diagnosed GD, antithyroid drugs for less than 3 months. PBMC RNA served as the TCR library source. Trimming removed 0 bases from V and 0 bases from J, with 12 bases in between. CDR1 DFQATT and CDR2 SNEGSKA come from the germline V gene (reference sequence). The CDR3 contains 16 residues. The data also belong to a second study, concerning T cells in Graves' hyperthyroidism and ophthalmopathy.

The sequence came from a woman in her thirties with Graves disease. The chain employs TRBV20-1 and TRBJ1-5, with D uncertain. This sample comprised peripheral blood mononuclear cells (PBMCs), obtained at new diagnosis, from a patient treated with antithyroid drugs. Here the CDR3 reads CSARDLRLASNQPQHF. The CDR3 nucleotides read TGCAGTGCTAGAGATCTAAGGTTAGCTAGCAATCAGCCCCAGCATTTT.